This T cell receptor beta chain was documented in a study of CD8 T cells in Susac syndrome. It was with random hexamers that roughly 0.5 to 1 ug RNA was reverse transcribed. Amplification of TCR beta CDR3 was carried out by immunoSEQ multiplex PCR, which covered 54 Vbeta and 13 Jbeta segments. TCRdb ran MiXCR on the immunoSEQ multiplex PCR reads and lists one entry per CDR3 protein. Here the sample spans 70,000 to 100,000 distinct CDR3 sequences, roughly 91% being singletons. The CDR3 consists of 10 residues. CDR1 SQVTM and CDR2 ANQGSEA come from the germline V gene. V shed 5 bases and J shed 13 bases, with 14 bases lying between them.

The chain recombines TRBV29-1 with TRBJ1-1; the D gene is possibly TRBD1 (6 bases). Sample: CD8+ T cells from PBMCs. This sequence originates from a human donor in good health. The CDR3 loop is CSVIRGKVFF. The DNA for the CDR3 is TGCAGCGTTATTAGGGGGAAGGTTTTCTTT.